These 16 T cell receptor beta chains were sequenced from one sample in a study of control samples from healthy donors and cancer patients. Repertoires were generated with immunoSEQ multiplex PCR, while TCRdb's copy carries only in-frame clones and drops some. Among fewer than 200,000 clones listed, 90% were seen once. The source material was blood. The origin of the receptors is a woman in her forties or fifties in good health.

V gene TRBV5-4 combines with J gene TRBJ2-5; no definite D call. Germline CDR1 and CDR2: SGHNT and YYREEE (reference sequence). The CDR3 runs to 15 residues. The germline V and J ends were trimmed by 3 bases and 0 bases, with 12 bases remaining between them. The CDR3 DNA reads TGTGCCAGCAGCTCCTGGACCGACAACCAAGAGACCCAGTACTTC. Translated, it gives CASSSWTDNQETQYF.

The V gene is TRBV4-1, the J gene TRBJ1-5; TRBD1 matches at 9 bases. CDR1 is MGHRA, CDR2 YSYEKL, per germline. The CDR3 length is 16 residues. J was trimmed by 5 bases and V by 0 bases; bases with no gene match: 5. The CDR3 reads CASSQDSQGAYQPQHF. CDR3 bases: TGCGCCAGCAGCCAAGATTCACAGGGGGCGTATCAGCCCCAGCATTTT.

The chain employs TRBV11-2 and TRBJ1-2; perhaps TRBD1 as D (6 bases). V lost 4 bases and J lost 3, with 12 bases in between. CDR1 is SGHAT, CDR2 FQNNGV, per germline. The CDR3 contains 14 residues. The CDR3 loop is CASSSLRTDYGYTF. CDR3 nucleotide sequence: TGTGCCAGCAGCTCCCTCCGGACAGACTATGGCTACACCTTC. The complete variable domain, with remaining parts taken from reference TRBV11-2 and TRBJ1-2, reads EAGVAQSPRYKIIEKRQSVAFWCNPISGHATLYWYQQILGQGPKLLIQFQNNGVVDDSQLPKDRFSAERLKGVDSTLKIQPAKLEDSAVYLCASSSLRTDYGYTFGSGTRLTVV.

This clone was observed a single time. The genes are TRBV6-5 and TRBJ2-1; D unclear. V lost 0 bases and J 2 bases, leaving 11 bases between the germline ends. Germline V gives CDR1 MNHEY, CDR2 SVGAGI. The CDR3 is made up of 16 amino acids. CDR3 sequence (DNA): TGTGCCAGCAGTTACTCGCGGCTCCCCACCTACAATGAGCAGTTCTTC. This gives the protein CASSYSRLPTYNEQFF.

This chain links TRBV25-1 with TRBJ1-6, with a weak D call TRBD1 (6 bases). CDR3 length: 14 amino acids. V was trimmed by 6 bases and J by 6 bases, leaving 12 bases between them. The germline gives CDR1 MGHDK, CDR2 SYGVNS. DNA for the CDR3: TGTGCCAGCAGGGGACACCTTGGTAATTCACCCCTCCACTTT. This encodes CASRGHLGNSPLHF.

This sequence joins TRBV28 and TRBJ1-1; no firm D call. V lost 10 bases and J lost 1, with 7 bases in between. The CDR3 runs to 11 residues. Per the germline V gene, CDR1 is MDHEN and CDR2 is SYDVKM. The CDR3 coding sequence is TGTGCCACCAGAGAGAACACTGAAGCTTTCTTT. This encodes CATRENTEAFF.

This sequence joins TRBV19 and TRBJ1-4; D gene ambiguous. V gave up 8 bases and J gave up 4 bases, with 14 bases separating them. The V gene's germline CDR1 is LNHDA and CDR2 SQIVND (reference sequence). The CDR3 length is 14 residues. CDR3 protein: CASGMESGNEKLFF. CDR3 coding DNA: TGTGCCAGTGGAATGGAGTCTGGTAATGAAAAACTGTTTTTT.

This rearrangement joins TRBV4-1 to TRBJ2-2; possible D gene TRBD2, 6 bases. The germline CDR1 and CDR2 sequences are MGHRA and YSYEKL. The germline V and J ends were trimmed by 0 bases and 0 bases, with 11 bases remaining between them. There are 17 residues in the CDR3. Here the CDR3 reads CASSQDRRGANTGELFF. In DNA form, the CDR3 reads TGCGCCAGCAGCCAAGATAGGAGGGGCGCGAACACCGGGGAGCTGTTTTTT.

This CDR3 is CASSSVTVGTDTQYF. The CDR3 bases are TGTGCCAGCAGCTCGGTTACGGTGGGCACAGATACGCAGTATTTT. The chain links TRBV9 to TRBJ2-3; D is ambiguous. CDR1 is SGDLS, CDR2 YYNGEE, per germline. The V and J ends lost 4 bases and 1 base respectively, with 13 bases between them. The CDR3 contains 15 residues.

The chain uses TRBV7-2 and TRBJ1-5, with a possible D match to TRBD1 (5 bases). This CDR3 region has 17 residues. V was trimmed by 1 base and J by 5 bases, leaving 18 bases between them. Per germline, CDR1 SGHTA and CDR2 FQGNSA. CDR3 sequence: CASSLGVVGTSDQPQHF. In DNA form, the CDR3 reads TGTGCCAGCAGCTTAGGAGTTGTCGGGACGAGTGATCAGCCCCAGCATTTT.

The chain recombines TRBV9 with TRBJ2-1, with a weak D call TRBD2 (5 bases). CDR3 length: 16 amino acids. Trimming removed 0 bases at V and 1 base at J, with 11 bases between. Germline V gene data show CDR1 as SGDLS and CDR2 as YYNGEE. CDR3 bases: TGTGCCAGCAGCGTAGATCCGGGATCTTCCTACAATGAGCAGTTCTTC. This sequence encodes CASSVDPGSSYNEQFF.

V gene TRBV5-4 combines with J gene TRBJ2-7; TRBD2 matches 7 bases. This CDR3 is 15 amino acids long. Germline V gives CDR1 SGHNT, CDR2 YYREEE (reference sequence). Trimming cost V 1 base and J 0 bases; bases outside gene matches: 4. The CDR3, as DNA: TGTGCCAGCAGCTTGTGGGGGGGACCCTCCTACGAGCAGTACTTC. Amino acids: CASSLWGGPSYEQYF.

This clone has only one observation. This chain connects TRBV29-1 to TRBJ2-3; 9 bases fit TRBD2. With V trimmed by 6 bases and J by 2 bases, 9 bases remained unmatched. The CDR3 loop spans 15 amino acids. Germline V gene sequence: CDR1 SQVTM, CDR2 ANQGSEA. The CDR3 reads CSVARLAGYTDTQYF. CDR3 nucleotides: TGCAGCGTGGCCCGGCTAGCGGGGTACACAGATACGCAGTATTTT.

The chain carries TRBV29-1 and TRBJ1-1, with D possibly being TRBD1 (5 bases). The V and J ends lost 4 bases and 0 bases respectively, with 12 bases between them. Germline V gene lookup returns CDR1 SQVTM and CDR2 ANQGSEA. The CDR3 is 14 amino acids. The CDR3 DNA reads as TGCAGCGTTGTGGATCAGGGTTTGAACACTGAAGCTTTCTTT. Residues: CSVVDQGLNTEAFF.

This CDR3 is CASSLEAGELFF. The CDR3 bases are TGTGCCAGCAGCTTAGAAGCCGGGGAGCTGTTTTTT. The chain combines TRBV7-2 with TRBJ2-2, with D unresolved. The ends were cut back, 1 base at V and 6 bases at J, with 3 bases in the middle. Germline V CDR1 and CDR2: SGHTA, FQGNSA. This CDR3 comprises 12 residues.

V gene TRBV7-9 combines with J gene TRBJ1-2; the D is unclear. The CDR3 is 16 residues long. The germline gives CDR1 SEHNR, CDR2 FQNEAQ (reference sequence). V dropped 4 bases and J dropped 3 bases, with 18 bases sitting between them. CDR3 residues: CASSSTREGFHYGYTF. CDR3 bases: TGTGCCAGCAGCTCGACTAGGGAGGGATTCCACTATGGCTACACCTTC.